Listed below are T cell receptor beta chains from one sample, sequenced in a study of blood T cells in healthy people across ages. One entry per CDR3 protein, called by TCRdb with MiXCR from the 5' RACE reads. The table records under 1,000,000 distinct CDR3 sequences, around 34% of them present only once. Material: blood. The receptors derive from a man younger than 30 in good health. Each CDR3 is given with its conserved first and last residue. D genes are given only for firm matches. Some rows mark clone size as missing; the rest say once, few, many or name a class of expanded clone.

v_call	j_call	d_call	clone_size	cdr3_aa	cdr3_nt
TRBV27	TRBJ2-2	NA	NA	CASSRQGTVNTGELFF	TGTGCCAGCAGTCGCCAGGGGACGGTGAACACCGGGGAGCTGTTTTTT
TRBV10-3	TRBJ2-5	TRBD1	many	CAIRDTGDGETQYF	TGTGCCATCAGGGACACAGGGGACGGGGAGACCCAGTACTTC
TRBV5-6	TRBJ2-3	NA	few	CASSPRTAFSTDTQYF	TGTGCCAGCAGCCCAAGGACAGCCTTTAGCACAGATACGCAGTATTTT
TRBV20-1	TRBJ2-7	NA	few	CSARTQKGSHEQYF	TGCAGTGCTAGGACACAAAAGGGTTCCCACGAGCAGTACTTC
TRBV3-1	TRBJ1-4	TRBD1	NA	CASSQDGGTGNEKLFF	TGTGCCAGCAGCCAAGATGGAGGGACAGGGAATGAAAAACTGTTTTTT
TRBV4-2	TRBJ2-5	NA	few	CASSPERGETQYF	TGTGCCAGCAGCCCTGAACGGGGAGAGACCCAGTACTTC
TRBV13	TRBJ1-2	NA	NA	CASSLSKISYGYTF	TGTGCCAGCAGCTTGAGCAAGATATCCTATGGCTACACCTTC
TRBV25-1	TRBJ2-3	TRBD2	NA	CASSDGGGSTDTQYF	TGTGCCAGCAGCGACGGGGGGGGGAGCACAGATACGCAGTATTTT
TRBV5-1	TRBJ1-6	TRBD1	NA	CACSLTGGSSNSPLHF	TGCGCCTGCAGCTTAACAGGGGGCTCTAGTAATTCACCCCTCCACTTT
TRBV15	TRBJ1-2	NA	NA	CATSLKTGRGYTF	TGTGCCACCAGTCTGAAAACAGGCAGAGGCTACACCTTC
TRBV5-1	TRBJ2-3	TRBD2	many	CASSWGGTGPDTQYF	TGCGCCAGCAGCTGGGGGGGAACAGGTCCGGATACGCAGTATTTT
TRBV6-6	TRBJ1-5	NA	few	CATLRVRGNQPQHF	TGTGCCACCCTTAGAGTAAGGGGCAATCAGCCCCAGCATTTT
TRBV12-3/TRBV12-4	TRBJ1-1	NA	NA	CASSLADWNTEAFF	TGTGCCAGCAGTTTAGCTGATTGGAACACTGAAGCTTTCTTT
TRBV20-1	TRBJ2-2	TRBD2	NA	CSATSGGGDTGELFF	TGCAGCGCGACTAGCGGGGGTGGGGACACCGGGGAGCTGTTTTTT
TRBV7-9	TRBJ2-7	NA	many	CASSLYEGGSYEQYF	TGTGCCAGCAGCTTATATGAGGGAGGTTCCTACGAGCAGTACTTC
TRBV2	TRBJ1-2	NA	few	CASSETGDYGYTF	TGTGCCAGCAGTGAAACTGGGGACTATGGCTACACCTTC
TRBV7-3	TRBJ2-1	NA	NA	CASSLPGNNEQFF	TGTGCCAGCAGCTTACCGGGGAACAATGAGCAGTTCTTC
TRBV12-3/TRBV12-4	TRBJ2-1	TRBD2	many	CATQVGRGDNEQFF	TGTGCCACACAGGTCGGCCGGGGGGACAATGAGCAGTTCTTC
TRBV7-9	TRBJ2-3	NA	NA	CAIPAREMASDTQYF	TGTGCCATCCCCGCGAGGGAGATGGCTTCAGATACGCAGTATTTT
TRBV28	TRBJ1-1	NA	NA	CASSSVYRVGPVNTEAFF	TGTGCCAGCAGTTCCGTCTACAGGGTTGGTCCGGTGAACACTGAAGCTTTCTTT
TRBV7-8	TRBJ1-1	NA	NA	CASSSRFNTEAFF	TGTGCCAGCAGCTCGAGATTTAACACTGAAGCTTTCTTT
TRBV27	TRBJ2-1	TRBD1	few	CASSTDRVPYNEQFF	TGTGCCAGCAGTACTGACAGGGTTCCGTACAATGAGCAGTTCTTC
TRBV4-3	TRBJ2-1	NA	few	CASSQRSRGGSSYNEQFF	TGCGCCAGCAGCCAAAGATCCAGGGGAGGGAGCTCCTACAATGAGCAGTTCTTC
TRBV18	TRBJ2-7	NA	NA	CASSPGSTRYEQYF	TGTGCCAGCTCACCAGGATCCACCCGCTACGAGCAGTACTTC
TRBV7-2	TRBJ1-2	NA	NA	CASSFQGNQGYTF	TGTGCCAGCAGCTTCCAGGGTAATCAAGGCTACACCTTC
TRBV5-1	TRBJ2-7	TRBD1	NA	CASSHRGLDNEQYF	TGCGCCAGCAGTCACAGGGGGCTTGACAATGAGCAGTACTTC
TRBV16	TRBJ2-7	TRBD1	NA	CASSPGQAAEQYF	TGTGCCAGCAGCCCGGGACAGGCTGCCGAGCAGTACTTC
TRBV5-1	TRBJ1-6	TRBD1	few	CASSQTLPGQGANSPLHF	TGCGCCAGCAGCCAGACCCTTCCGGGACAGGGGGCAAATTCACCCCTCCACTTT
TRBV12-3/TRBV12-4	TRBJ2-5	NA	NA	CASSLQRAGETQYF	TGTGCCAGCAGTCTACAGAGGGCAGGGGAGACCCAGTACTTC
TRBV20-1	TRBJ2-1	TRBD2	few	CSARGAAGYNEQFF	TGCAGTGCTAGAGGGGCAGCGGGATACAATGAGCAGTTCTTC